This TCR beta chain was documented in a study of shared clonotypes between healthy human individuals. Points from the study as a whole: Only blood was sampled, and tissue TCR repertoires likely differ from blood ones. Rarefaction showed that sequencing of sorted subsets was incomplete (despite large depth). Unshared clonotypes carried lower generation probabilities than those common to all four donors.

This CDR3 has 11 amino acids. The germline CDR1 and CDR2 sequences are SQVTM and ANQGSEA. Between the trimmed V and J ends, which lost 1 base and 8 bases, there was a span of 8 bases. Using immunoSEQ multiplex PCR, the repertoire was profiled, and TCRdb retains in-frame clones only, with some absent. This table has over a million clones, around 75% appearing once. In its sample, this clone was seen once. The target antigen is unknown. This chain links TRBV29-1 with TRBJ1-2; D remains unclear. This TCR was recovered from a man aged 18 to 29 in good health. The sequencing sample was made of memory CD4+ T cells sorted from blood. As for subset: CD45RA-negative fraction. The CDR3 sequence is CSVEGLRGYTF. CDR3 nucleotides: TGCAGCGTTGAAGGACTTCGCGGCTACACCTTC.